The 6 T cell receptor beta chains below come from one sample, sequenced in a study of T-cell memory formation after mild COVID-19. TCRdb re-derived calls from the 5' RACE reads in MiXCR, one entry per CDR3 protein. The sample carries roughly 370,000 distinct CDR3 sequences, about a sixth recorded once. Sequencing was carried out using PBMCs or a T cell subset sorted from them (not recorded which). These receptors originate from a man aged 18 to 30 who had mild COVID-19 (a few samples of this study predate the infection). Cell type and time point are not known.

This clonotype has only a few counts. The chain recombines TRBV7-9 with TRBJ2-3; TRBD2 matches 11 bases. J gave up 10 bases and V 5 bases, and 11 bases lay outside the gene matches. CDR1 SEHNR and CDR2 FQNEAQ come from the germline V gene (reference sequence). The length of the CDR3 is 15 residues. The chain's CDR3 is CASSLGTSGDGAQYF. Here the CDR3 DNA reads TGTGCCAGCAGCCTCGGGACTAGCGGCGACGGGGCGCAGTATTTT.

Only one count was recorded for this clonotype. This chain joins TRBV6-2 or TRBV6-3 and TRBJ2-7, with 7 bases aligning to TRBD2. The CDR3 has 13 residues. Trimming cost V 6 bases and J 6 bases; bases outside gene matches: 8. CDR1 MNHEY and CDR2 SVGEGT come from the germline V gene. CDR3 in amino acids: CASSPRLASEQYV. The CDR3 DNA reads TGTGCCAGCAGCCCTCGACTAGCATCCGAGCAGTACGTC.

This clonotype was detected only a few times. The chain is built from TRBV7-8 and TRBJ2-7; D is perhaps TRBD2 (6 bases). The CDR3 spans 14 residues. CDR1 SGHVS and CDR2 FQNEAQ come from the germline V gene. V was pared by 5 bases and J by 3 bases, with 14 bases between. This CDR3 is CASSHGRRGYEQYV. The DNA of the CDR3 is TGTGCCAGCAGCCACGGACGGAGGGGCTACGAGCAGTACGTC.

In this sample, this clonotype turned up a few times. The chain recombines TRBV7-8 with TRBJ2-7, with D perhaps TRBD2 (5 bases). In germline, CDR1 is SGHVS, CDR2 FQNEAQ. The CDR3 spans 15 residues. The V end was cut by 1 base, the J end by 2 bases, with 12 bases between. The CDR3 here is CASSLGGPGTYEQYF. The CDR3 region has the DNA TGTGCCAGCAGCTTAGGGGGTCCGGGGACCTACGAGCAGTACTTC.

The chain is built from TRBV11-2 and TRBJ1-6; D not resolved. The germline gives CDR1 SGHAT, CDR2 FQNNGV. The V end was cut by 7 bases, the J end by 9 bases, with 10 bases between. The CDR3 has 12 residues. CDR3 residues: CASTTGISPLHF. The CDR3 DNA reads as TGTGCCAGCACGACCGGGATTTCACCCCTCCACTTT.

The chain combines TRBV5-1 with TRBJ2-2; TRBD1 matches at 11 bases. The trim removed 4 bases at V and 4 bases at J, leaving 6 bases unmatched. CDR3 length: 16 residues. Germline lookup yields CDR1 SGHRS and CDR2 YFSETQ. CDR3 protein: CASSQGQGVATGELFF. CDR3 coding DNA: TGCGCCAGCAGCCAGGGACAGGGGGTTGCCACCGGGGAGCTGTTTTTT.